What follows are 28 T cell receptor beta chains derived from one specimen sequenced in a study of graft-versus-host responses after intestinal transplantation. Some clones are missing from TCRdb's copy, which holds only in-frame ones; the method was immunoSEQ multiplex PCR. The sample carries tens of thousands of clones, about 92% recorded once. For these TCRs, the target antigens are not known. This material consisted of unstimulated CD8+ T cells sorted from spleen or lymph node cells, taken before intestinal transplant. The origin of the receptors is a human donor who received an intestinal transplant.

With regard to this clone: The sample holds other DNA sequences that translate to the same CDR3. The chain has TRBV9 and TRBJ2-3; D gene ambiguous. Germline V lookup: CDR1 SGDLS, CDR2 YYNGEE. V lost 2 bases and J 0 bases, leaving 7 bases between the germline ends. The CDR3 runs 14 residues. CDR3 in amino acids: CASSVDSSTDTQYF. CDR3 nucleotide sequence: TGTGCCAGCAGCGTTGACTCGAGCACAGATACGCAGTATTTT.

This sequence joins TRBV2 and TRBJ1-1, with D tentatively TRBD1 (5 bases). Germline CDR1 SNHLY, CDR2 FYNNEI. Trimming took off 0 bases at V and 5 bases at J, with 16 bases between the two ends. CDR3 length: 16 residues. DNA for the CDR3: TGTGCCAGCAGTGAAGCGCTTCAGGGCCTTGGGACTGAAGCTTTCTTT. It specifies CASSEALQGLGTEAFF.

The chain couples TRBV14 to TRBJ2-5; D gene ambiguous. Germline V CDR1 and CDR2: SGHDN, FVKESK. This CDR3 is built from 14 residues. V was shortened by 0 bases and J by 2 bases, with 7 bases between the two germline ends. The CDR3 nucleotides are TGTGCCAGCAGCCAAGAGACACTTCAAGAGACCCAGTACTTC. Protein: CASSQETLQETQYF.

The gene calls are TRBV27 and TRBJ2-5, with TRBD1 matching over 9 bases. Trimming at V came to 3 bases and at J to 5 bases, leaving 7 bases not matched to a gene. Germline-derived CDR1 and CDR2 are MNHEY and SMNVEV (reference sequence). This CDR3 contains 15 residues. The CDR3 nucleotides read TGTGCCAGCAGTTTGTCAGACAGGGGGGACGAGACCCAGTACTTC. This codes for CASSLSDRGDETQYF.

This chain joins TRBV7-9 and TRBJ2-3; 8 bases align to TRBD2. The V segment lost 4 bases and the J segment 2 bases; nucleotides outside the gene matches: 5. Germline-derived CDR1 and CDR2 are SEHNR and FQNEAQ (reference sequence). The CDR3 sequence is 15 residues long. The CDR3 region is CASSSTSEDTDTQYF. The DNA for the CDR3 is TGTGCCAGCAGCTCGACTAGCGAGGACACAGATACGCAGTATTTT.

This clone was seen only once. The V and J genes are TRBV19 and TRBJ1-5; D is unclear. The CDR3 covers 15 residues. The germline gives CDR1 LNHDA, CDR2 SQIVND (reference sequence). Trimming cost V 6 bases and J 2 bases, with 14 bases left between them. The CDR3 spells CASSQTLNGNQPQHF. The CDR3, as DNA: TGTGCCAGTAGCCAGACACTGAACGGCAATCAGCCCCAGCATTTT.

A single count supports this clone. The J gene is TRBJ1-1, the V gene TRBV12-5; 9 bases align to TRBD1. There are 17 residues in the CDR3. Per the germline V gene, CDR1 is LGHNT and CDR2 is FRNRAP. After removal of 6 bases from V and 0 bases from J, the junction contained 11 bases not matched to a gene. The chain's CDR3 is CASGLSGTGTMNTEAFF. In DNA form, the CDR3 reads TGTGCTAGTGGCCTTTCCGGGACAGGGACAATGAACACTGAAGCTTTCTTT.

The genes are TRBV7-2 and TRBJ1-2; 7 nucleotides agree with TRBD1. The CDR3 is made up of 15 amino acids. The V and J ends lost 6 bases and 1 base, in that order; junction bases with no gene match: 8. Germline CDR1 and CDR2: SGHTA and FQGNSA. DNA for the CDR3: TGTGCCAGCAGTAGTTCCGGGACAGATAACTATGGCTACACCTTC. Translated, it gives CASSSSGTDNYGYTF.

The V gene is TRBV9, the J gene TRBJ2-7; TRBD1 aligns across 9 bases. The CDR3 is 14 amino acids. V shed 4 bases and J 2 bases; nucleotides not matched to a gene: 4. Looked up from germline, CDR1 is SGDLS and CDR2 is YYNGEE. Here the CDR3 reads CASSPRTGAYEQYF. The CDR3, as DNA: TGTGCCAGCAGCCCCCGGACAGGGGCCTACGAGCAGTACTTC.

CDR3 sequence: CASSQSQGYNEQFF. In DNA, the CDR3 is TGCGCCAGCAGCCAAAGCCAGGGGTACAATGAGCAGTTCTTC. V usage is TRBV4-3 and J usage is TRBJ2-1; a weak D match, TRBD1 (6 bases). This CDR3 spans 14 amino acids. CDR1 and CDR2 (germline): LGHNA, YSLEER. V dropped 2 bases and J dropped 4 bases, with 9 bases sitting between them.

This clone has a single count. This sequence joins TRBV27 and TRBJ1-2, with 9 bases identical to TRBD1. This CDR3 comprises 12 residues. Germline CDR1 reads MNHEY; CDR2 reads SMNVEV (reference sequence). The junction had 6 bases not matched to a gene; V was cut back by 4 bases and J by 12 bases. CDR3 DNA sequence: TGTGCCAGCAGTTCTCCGGGACAGGGAAACACCTTC. It specifies CASSSPGQGNTF.

The chain combines TRBV14 with TRBJ2-7, with 8 bases identical to TRBD1. This CDR3 comprises 14 residues. V dropped 5 bases and J dropped 2; count of bases not matched to a gene: 5. Germline V gives CDR1 SGHDN, CDR2 FVKESK. CDR3 residues: CASSDRDRTYEQYF. The CDR3 nucleotides are TGTGCCAGCAGCGACCGGGACAGGACCTACGAGCAGTACTTC.

The rearrangement joins TRBV6-5 to TRBJ1-1; unclear D gene. Germline lookup yields CDR1 MNHEY and CDR2 SVGAGI. This CDR3 comprises 13 residues. Trimming left V 8 bases short and J 0 bases short, with 10 bases between. CDR3 in amino acids: CASGGRLNTEAFF. CDR3 coding DNA: TGTGCCAGCGGCGGCAGATTGAACACTGAAGCTTTCTTT.

This clone was picked up one time. V usage is TRBV6-6 and J usage is TRBJ2-2, with 8 nucleotides matching TRBD2. The CDR3 is made up of 14 amino acids. The germline V gene encodes CDR1 MNHNY and CDR2 SVGAGI (reference sequence). Trimming took 8 bases from V and 3 from J; bases not matched to a gene: 5. CDR3 DNA sequence: TGTGCCAGCTTTGGCGGGGGGTACACCGGGGAGCTGTTTTTT. Protein product: CASFGGGYTGELFF.

The rearrangement uses TRBV13 and TRBJ1-1; 7 bases are a match to TRBD1. Germline CDR1 and CDR2: PRHDT and FYEKMQ (reference sequence). The V segment lost 5 bases and the J segment 2 bases; nucleotides outside the gene matches: 8. This CDR3 comprises 15 residues. CDR3 in amino acids: CASSVQQGLNTEAFF. The CDR3 DNA follows: TGTGCCAGCAGCGTTCAACAGGGGCTCAACACTGAAGCTTTCTTT.

This rearrangement joins TRBV29-1 to TRBJ2-5, with 8 positions matching TRBD1. In germline, CDR1 is SQVTM, CDR2 ANQGSEA. This CDR3 has 14 amino acids. J was trimmed by 1 base and V by 6 bases; bases with no gene match: 7. Here the CDR3 reads CSVAEGQAQETQYF. DNA for the CDR3: TGCAGCGTCGCAGAGGGACAGGCCCAAGAGACCCAGTACTTC.

The chain links TRBV7-2 to TRBJ2-1, with 7 bases that match TRBD2. J lost 10 bases, V lost 2 bases, and 11 bases had no gene match. Germline values: CDR1 SGHTA, CDR2 FQGNSA. This CDR3 is built from 15 residues. CDR3 amino acids: CASSLPLGLLDEQFF. In nucleotides, the CDR3 is TGTGCCAGCAGCTTACCGCTGGGACTACTAGACGAGCAGTTCTTC.

The chain carries TRBV5-1 and TRBJ1-1, with 7 nucleotides matching TRBD1. The CDR3 runs to 18 residues. Germline V gene lookup returns CDR1 SGHRS and CDR2 YFSETQ. The J segment lost 0 bases and the V segment lost 0 bases, leaving 11 bases of the junction unmatched. CDR3 sequence: CASSLEGPNRGLNTEAFF. The CDR3 nucleotides are TGCGCCAGCAGCTTGGAAGGCCCCAACAGGGGCCTGAACACTGAAGCTTTCTTT.

CDR3 in amino acids: CATSRRASGGGDTQYF. In DNA, the CDR3 is TGTGCCACCAGCAGAAGGGCTAGCGGGGGTGGGGATACGCAGTATTTT. V is TRBV15 and J is TRBJ2-3; 10 nucleotides align to TRBD2. Germline loops: CDR1 LNHNV, CDR2 YYDKDF (reference sequence). This CDR3 has 16 residues. V shed 2 bases and J 6 bases; nucleotides not matched to a gene: 8.

This chain joins TRBV6-1 and TRBJ1-1, with TRBD1 identical over 10 bases. With 6 bases clipped from V and 7 bases from J, the junction kept 2 bases outside the gene matches. CDR1 and CDR2 (germline): MNHNS, SASEGT. The CDR3 spans 12 residues. The CDR3 DNA sequence: TGTGCCAGCAGCCGGGACAGGGGTGAAGCTTTCTTT. Its protein is CASSRDRGEAFF.

This chain uses TRBV4-3 with TRBJ2-7; 7 bases are a match to TRBD1. Trimming took 4 bases from V and 6 from J; bases not matched to a gene: 9. Germline-derived CDR1 and CDR2 are LGHNA and YSLEER. CDR3 length: 14 residues. In DNA form, the CDR3 reads TGCGCCAGCAGCCGTACACGGGACAGTTCCGAGCAGTACTTC. Protein product: CASSRTRDSSEQYF.

This chain connects TRBV6-4 to TRBJ2-6; D is perhaps TRBD2 (5 bases). CDR1 and CDR2 (germline): MRHNA, SNTAGT. Trimming took 0 bases from V and 0 from J, leaving 6 bases between them. The CDR3 spans 16 residues. CDR3: CASSDSAGSGANVLTF. As DNA, the CDR3 is TGTGCCAGCAGTGACTCGGCGGGCTCTGGGGCCAACGTCCTGACTTTC.

This clone was seen a single time. V is TRBV7-9 and J is TRBJ2-7, with D tentatively TRBD1 (5 bases). V lost 5 bases and J 2 bases, leaving 13 bases between the germline ends. Germline assignment: CDR1 SEHNR and CDR2 FQNEAQ (reference sequence). The CDR3 sequence is 14 residues long. This CDR3 is CASSPIQGPYEQYF. CDR3 DNA sequence: TGTGCCAGCAGCCCCATCCAGGGCCCCTACGAGCAGTACTTC.

V usage is TRBV4-3 and J usage is TRBJ2-1; 15 bases align to TRBD2. CDR3 length: 17 amino acids. The trim removed 0 bases at V and 6 bases at J, leaving 3 bases unmatched. Germline V CDR1 and CDR2: LGHNA, YSLEER. The CDR3 is CASSQDKGLAGGNEQFF. The CDR3 DNA follows: TGCGCCAGCAGCCAAGATAAGGGACTAGCGGGGGGCAATGAGCAGTTCTTC.

The chain joins TRBV6-5 to TRBJ2-7, with D perhaps TRBD1 (6 bases). From germline, CDR1 is MNHEY and CDR2 SVGAGI. The CDR3 loop spans 13 amino acids. The V and J ends lost 2 bases and 7 bases respectively, with 12 bases between them. The chain's CDR3 is CASSYNRAGEQYF. The CDR3 DNA follows: TGTGCCAGCAGTTACAACAGGGCCGGTGAGCAGTACTTC.

The chain combines TRBV7-6 with TRBJ2-7; 10 nucleotides line up with TRBD1. From germline, CDR1 is SGHVS and CDR2 FNYEAQ. V lost 5 bases, J lost 3 bases, and 4 bases stayed unmatched. The CDR3 length is 14 residues. DNA of the CDR3: TGTGCCAGCAGCACCGGGACAGGGGACTACGAGCAGTACTTC. Translating gives CASSTGTGDYEQYF.

The chain carries TRBV5-8 and TRBJ2-7, with D tentatively TRBD2 (5 bases). The V gene's germline CDR1 is SGHTS and CDR2 YDEGEE. The V end lost 4 bases, the J end lost 5 bases, and 19 bases lay between the germline ends. This CDR3 comprises 15 residues. The CDR3 coding sequence is TGTGCCAGCAGCCCACCGGTTCCCGAGGGCCACGAGCAGTACTTC. This encodes CASSPPVPEGHEQYF.

The CDR3 nucleotides are TGTGCCAGCAGCGGCCGACTAGCGGGCCTGCAAGAGACCCAGTACTTC. Amino acids: CASSGRLAGLQETQYF. The J gene is TRBJ2-5, the V gene TRBV9, with 10 bases lining up with TRBD2. Trimming at V came to 3 bases and at J to 2 bases, leaving 7 bases not matched to a gene. Germline CDR1 SGDLS, CDR2 YYNGEE. The CDR3 is 16 residues long. The entire variable domain, with the rest obtained from reference TRBV9 and TRBJ2-5, is as follows: DSGVTQTPKHLITATGQRVTLRCSPRSGDLSVYWYQQSLDQGLQFLIQYYNGEERAKGNILERFSAQQFPDLHSELNLSSLELGDSALYFCASSGRLAGLQETQYFGPGTRLLVL.